This T cell receptor (beta chain) originates from a study of PD-1 blockade in classical Hodgkin lymphoma. Study-wide points: It was among complete responders that baseline diversity resembled that of newly diagnosed patients. Possible causes of repertoire differences, disease activity or prior therapy, remain undefined.

No patient escaped relapse after autologous stem cell transplantation, and brentuximab vedotin exposure varied. The V gene's germline CDR1 is SGHKS and CDR2 YYEKEE (reference sequence). The CDR3 length is 14 residues. Trimming stripped 4 bases from V and 4 bases from J, with 12 bases between. Of note for this clone: The antigen is not known.

Sequencing used immunoSEQ multiplex PCR; TCRdb keeps in-frame clones, though not all of them. The sample records 50,000 to 65,000 clones, more than 75% being singletons. This specimen was peripheral blood mononuclear cells (PBMCs), taken before the second cycle of nivolumab. V is TRBV5-5 and J is TRBJ1-5; perhaps TRBD1 as D (5 bases). This receptor was identified in a human donor with classical Hodgkin lymphoma. CDR3 nucleotides: TGTGCCAGCAGCGTCGACAGTAGAAATCAGCCCCAGCATTTT. Its protein product is CASSVDSRNQPQHF.